This T cell receptor beta chain is from a study of blood T cell repertoires in COVID-19. In the study overall: Samples representing acute and convalescent COVID-19 were sourced from the United States, Italy and Spain. T cells, B-cell-depleted T cells, or PBMCs supplied cDNA or gDNA.

Study processing details: Reference gene primer amplification gave estimated nucleated cell counts. Data came from immunoSEQ multiplex PCR; TCRdb stores just in-frame clones and leaves some out. The V and J calls and the clone size are those of that table, but D and trimming were determined from the DNA. This sample has around 79,000 clones, with about 87% found just once. Germline CDR1 and CDR2: SGHRS and YFSETQ. Trimming took off 2 bases at V and 2 bases at J, with 10 bases between the two ends. The CDR3 is made up of 14 amino acids. The origin of this receptor is a human donor in a cohort sampled during active COVID-19. The chain combines TRBV5-1 with TRBJ1-2, with D possibly matching TRBD1 (5 bases). The specimen was peripheral blood. CDR3 sequence reads: CASSFGDRNYGYTF. In nucleotides, the CDR3 is TGCGCCAGCAGCTTTGGTGACAGAAACTATGGCTACACCTTC.